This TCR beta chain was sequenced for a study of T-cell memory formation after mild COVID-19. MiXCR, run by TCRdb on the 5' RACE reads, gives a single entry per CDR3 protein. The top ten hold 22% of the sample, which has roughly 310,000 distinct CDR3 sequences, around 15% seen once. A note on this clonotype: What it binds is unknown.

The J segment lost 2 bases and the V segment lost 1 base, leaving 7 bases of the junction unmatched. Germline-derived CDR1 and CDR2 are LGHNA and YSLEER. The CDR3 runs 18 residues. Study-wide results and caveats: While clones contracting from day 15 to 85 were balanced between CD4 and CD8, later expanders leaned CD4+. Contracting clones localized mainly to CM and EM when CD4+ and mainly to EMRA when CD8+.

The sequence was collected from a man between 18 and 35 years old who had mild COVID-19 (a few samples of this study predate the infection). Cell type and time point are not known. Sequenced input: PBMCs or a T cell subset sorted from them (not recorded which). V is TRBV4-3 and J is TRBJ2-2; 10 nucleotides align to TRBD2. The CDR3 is CASSQVTSGEVNTGELFF. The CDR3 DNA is TGCGCCAGCAGCCAAGTCACTAGCGGGGAAGTAAACACCGGGGAGCTGTTTTTT.